The rows below give T cell receptor beta chains drawn from one sample of a study of shared clonotypes between healthy human individuals. Only in-frame clones appear in the TCRdb table, and some are missing; sequencing was by immunoSEQ multiplex PCR. The sample yields roughly 1,100,000 clones, approximately 70% seen once. The sequencing input was memory CD4+ T cells sorted from blood. The receptors shown here come from a man aged 18 to 29 in good health. CDR3s include the opening cysteine and the closing phenylalanine or tryptophan.

V gene	CDR3 length	J gene	CDR3 protein
TRBV5-4	14	TRBJ2-3	CASSPGTVTDTQYF
TRBV18	18	TRBJ2-7	CASSPSLLGQGLSYEQYF
TRBV5-1	13	TRBJ2-5	CASSSGPKETQYF
TRBV11-1	12	TRBJ2-3	CASSEQGDTQYF
TRBV19	16	TRBJ1-1	CASSNQAGGAGAEAFF
TRBV18	14	TRBJ2-2	CASSPPVNTGELFF
TRBV5-4	15	TRBJ2-4	CASSPGGRAKNIQYF
TRBV7-8	16	TRBJ1-4	CASSTYGAGKGEKLFF
TRBV4-1	19	TRBJ2-1	CASSQEPGGATYSYNEQFF
TRBV2	12	TRBJ1-6	CASSYTNSPLHF